This TCR beta chain is drawn from a study of liver allograft versus peripheral blood T cells. Whole-study context: Comparative analysis was performed on T cell receptor repertoires from transplanted livers and from recipients' peripheral blood.

The V end lost 8 bases, the J end lost 2 bases, and 15 bases lay between the germline ends. Looked up from germline, CDR1 is LNHNV and CDR2 is YYDKDF (reference sequence). CDR3 length equals 14 residues. Study outcomes and limitations: As reported, T cell receptor repertoires inside liver allografts differed from those present in peripheral blood.

By sample fraction, this clonotype is large. Its antigen is not identified. Using its own MiXCR run on the reads, TCRdb lists one record per CDR3 protein. The table lists roughly 7,500 distinct CDR3 sequences, about 18% of them singletons. The chain recombines TRBV15 with TRBJ1-2, with a tentative D call TRBD1 (5 bases). The receptor's source is a human patient who had a liver transplant. Some T cells may be provided by the graft donor. The CDR3 nucleotides are TGTGCCACCCGGCCCGGGGCGCAGAACTATGGCTACACCTTC. Translated: CATRPGAQNYGYTF. The full variable domain, with the rest looked up from reference TRBV15 and TRBJ1-2, is DAMVIQNPRYQVTQFGKPVTLSCSQTLNHNVMYWYQQKSSQAPKLLFHYYDKDFNNEADTPDNFQSRRPNTSFCFLDIRSPGLGDTAMYLCATRPGAQNYGYTFGSGTRLTVV.